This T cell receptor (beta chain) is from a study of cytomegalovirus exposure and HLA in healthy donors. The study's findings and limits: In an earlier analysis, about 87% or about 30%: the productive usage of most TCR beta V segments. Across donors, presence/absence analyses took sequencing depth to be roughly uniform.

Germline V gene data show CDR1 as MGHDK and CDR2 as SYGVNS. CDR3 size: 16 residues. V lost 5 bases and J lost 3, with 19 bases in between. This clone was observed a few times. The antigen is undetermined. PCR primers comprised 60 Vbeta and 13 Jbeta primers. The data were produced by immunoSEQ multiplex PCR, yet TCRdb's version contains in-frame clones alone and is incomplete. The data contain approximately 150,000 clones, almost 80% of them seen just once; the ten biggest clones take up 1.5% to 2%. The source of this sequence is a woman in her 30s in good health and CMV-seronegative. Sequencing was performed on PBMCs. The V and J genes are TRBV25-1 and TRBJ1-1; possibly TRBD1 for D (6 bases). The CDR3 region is CASSSLRGVSYTEAFF. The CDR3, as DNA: TGTGCCAGCAGTAGCCTCAGGGGCGTGTCATACACTGAAGCTTTCTTT.